The rows below give T cell receptor beta chains drawn from one sample of a study of shared clonotypes between healthy human individuals. The data were produced by immunoSEQ multiplex PCR, yet TCRdb's version contains in-frame clones alone and is incomplete. The data contain about 680,000 clones, about two thirds of them singletons. Sequencing was performed on memory CD4+ T cells sorted from blood. The receptors originated from a woman in her 30s in good health. The CDR3 runs from the conserved cysteine through the conserved F or W. The order of the fields is V gene, J gene, D gene, CDR3 length, clone size, CDR3 DNA, CDR3 protein. A D gene is named only where the DNA matches it firmly. Expanded clones are given a class, and other clones once, few, many or no size at all.

TRBV5-1	TRBJ1-2	NA	14	NA	TGCGCCAGCAGCTTGGGCTCTAACAATAATGGCTACACCTTC	CASSLGSNNNGYTF
TRBV18	TRBJ2-7	TRBD2	17	NA	TGTGCCAGCTCCCCAAGTCTGGGGACTAGCGGGATGTACGAGCAGTACTTC	CASSPSLGTSGMYEQYF
TRBV9	TRBJ2-7	NA	15	NA	TGTGCCAGCAGCGTAGCCCTCGCCTGGGGGTACGAGCAGTACTTC	CASSVALAWGYEQYF
TRBV7-3	TRBJ1-5	NA	16	NA	TGTGCCAGCAGCCCGGGCCGAACCTTCAGCAATCAGCCCCAGCATTTT	CASSPGRTFSNQPQHF
TRBV5-4	TRBJ2-7	NA	14	NA	TGTGCCAGCAGCTTGGGGGGTTTGGGGTACGAGCAGTACTTC	CASSLGGLGYEQYF
TRBV2	TRBJ2-7	NA	14	NA	TGTGCCAGCAGTGGACTGGGGCCCTCCTACGAGCAGTACTTC	CASSGLGPSYEQYF
TRBV6-4	TRBJ1-1	NA	14	few	TGTGCCAGCAGTGATGTCCCCGGGCGCAGGGAAGCTTTCTTT	CASSDVPGRREAFF
TRBV19	TRBJ2-2	TRBD2	15	NA	TGTGCCAGTAGCCCTAGCGGGAGGGCCGCCGGGGAGCTGTTTTTT	CASSPSGRAAGELFF
TRBV7-9	TRBJ1-4	NA	15	NA	TGTGCCAGCAGCCTAAGTAGTAGTGGCGGTGAAAAACTGTTTTTT	CASSLSSSGGEKLFF
TRBV5-4	TRBJ2-7	NA	13	NA	TGTGCCAGCAGCTTGGTTCAGGGTGTCGAGCAGTACTTC	CASSLVQGVEQYF
TRBV7-9	TRBJ1-2	NA	15	NA	TGTGCCAGCAGCTTCGATACAGGGAGAGACTATGGCTACACCTTC	CASSFDTGRDYGYTF
TRBV19	TRBJ2-7	TRBD2	15	few	TGTGCCAGTAGCCAAGGGACTAGCGGGTACTACGAGCAGTACTTC	CASSQGTSGYYEQYF